Below are 12 T cell receptor beta chains sequenced from a single sample in a study of T cell responses to AZD1222 COVID-19 vaccine. Clones were sequenced by immunoSEQ multiplex PCR, and TCRdb holds only the in-frame ones, with some missing. There are about 100,000 clones in the sample; roughly nine tenths occur only once, and about 1.8% lies in the top ten. The source material was peripheral blood, sampled on day 0 of AZD1222 vaccination. These TCRs come from an adult in good health.

V is TRBV4-2 and J is TRBJ1-1; 7 nucleotides line up with TRBD1. V lost 7 bases and J lost 7; bases outside the gene matches: 9. This CDR3 is built from 13 residues. Germline values: CDR1 LGHNA, CDR2 YNFKEQ. The CDR3 DNA sequence: TGTGCCAGCAACGGGGGGGCAGGGGGTGAAGCTTTCTTT. Translation: CASNGGAGGEAFF.

The chain joins TRBV4-3 to TRBJ1-1; D remains ambiguous. Germline V lookup: CDR1 LGHNA, CDR2 YSLEER. The CDR3 spans 13 residues. V lost 4 bases to trimming and J lost 0 bases, with 6 bases between them. DNA for the CDR3: TGCGCCAGCAGCCCTGTCCTGAACACTGAAGCTTTCTTT. Translation gives CASSPVLNTEAFF.

The chain couples TRBV5-1 to TRBJ2-2, with D perhaps matching TRBD1 (6 bases). Trimming pared 4 bases from V and 6 bases from J, leaving 10 bases between. From germline, CDR1 is SGHRS and CDR2 YFSETQ. The CDR3 runs 13 residues. This chain's CDR3 is CASSPDSPGELFF. CDR3 nucleotide sequence: TGCGCCAGCAGCCCGGACAGTCCCGGGGAGCTGTTTTTT.

This clone was detected only a few times. This rearrangement joins TRBV15 to TRBJ2-5; D gene ambiguous. Trimming left V 0 bases short and J 5 bases short, with 13 bases between. From germline, CDR1 is LNHNV and CDR2 YYDKDF (reference sequence). The CDR3 runs to 15 residues. CDR3 sequence: CATSRDAGGGETQYF. Written as DNA, the CDR3 is TGTGCCACCAGCAGAGATGCAGGTGGCGGCGAGACCCAGTACTTC.

The rearrangement links TRBV5-1 to TRBJ1-2; D gene uncertain. The CDR3 is 19 amino acids. From germline, CDR1 is SGHRS and CDR2 YFSETQ. Trimming removed 4 bases at V and 0 bases at J, with 25 bases between. CDR3 bases: TGCGCCAGCAGCCTCCGATTGCCGTACGCAGCGACCTCTAACTATGGCTACACCTTC. The encoded protein is CASSLRLPYAATSNYGYTF.

This chain connects TRBV6-5 to TRBJ1-2; D is unclear. CDR1 is MNHEY and CDR2 is SVGAGI in the germline V gene. This CDR3 region has 14 residues. V lost 2 bases, J lost 4 bases, and 11 bases lay in between. The CDR3 DNA sequence: TGTGCCAGCAGTTACGGGCGGGTTGGCTATGGCTACACCTTC. Amino acid sequence: CASSYGRVGYGYTF.

The chain has TRBV27 and TRBJ2-2; no clear D gene. The V and J ends lost 6 bases and 0 bases respectively, with 11 bases between them. CDR1 and CDR2 (germline): MNHEY, SMNVEV (reference sequence). This CDR3 comprises 15 residues. DNA for the CDR3: TGTGCCAGCAGATCTCTATTAGCGAACACCGGGGAGCTGTTTTTT. It codes for CASRSLLANTGELFF.

Concerning this clone itself: This CDR3 is also generated by other DNA sequences in the sample. This chain links TRBV6-5 with TRBJ2-1, with no clear D. Per germline, CDR1 MNHEY and CDR2 SVGAGI. Between the trimmed V and J ends, which lost 0 bases and 7 bases, there was a span of 4 bases. The CDR3 covers 12 residues. Here the CDR3 reads CASSYSGNEQFF. CDR3 coding DNA: TGTGCCAGCAGTTACTCTGGAAATGAGCAGTTCTTC.

In the case of this clone: The identical CDR3 is also encoded by other nucleotide sequences in the sample. The chain uses TRBV18 and TRBJ2-5, with D hard to call. Trimming removed 3 bases at V and 5 bases at J, with 4 bases between. CDR1 is KGHSH, CDR2 LQKENI, per germline. The CDR3 is made up of 11 amino acids. This CDR3 reads CASSPGETQYF. The DNA for the CDR3 is TGTGCCAGCTCACCGGGGGAGACCCAGTACTTC. Using reference TRBV18 and TRBJ2-5 for the parts outside the CDR3, the full variable domain is NAGVMQNPRHLVRRRGQEARLRCSPMKGHSHVYWYRQLPEEGLKFMVYLQKENIIDESGMPKERFSAEFPKEGPSILRIQQVVRGDSAAYFCASSPGETQYFGPGTRLLVL.

V usage is TRBV24-1 and J usage is TRBJ1-2, with D perhaps matching TRBD1 (6 bases). The V end was cut by 6 bases, the J end by 9 bases, with 16 bases between. Looked up from germline, CDR1 is KGHDR and CDR2 is SFDVKD. The CDR3 has 13 amino acids. CDR3 nucleotide sequence: TGTGCCACCAGTCCAGGGGCAGGGCTAAGCTACACCTTC. It codes for CATSPGAGLSYTF.

This clone appeared a few times. Here the CDR3 DNA reads TGTGCCAGCAGCTTCGGAGTTCGGCAGTACGAGCAGTACTTC. Residues: CASSFGVRQYEQYF. The rearrangement uses TRBV7-2 and TRBJ2-7; unclear D gene. The germline V and J ends were trimmed by 3 bases and 4 bases, with 13 bases remaining between them. The CDR3 extends over 14 amino acids. Per germline, CDR1 SGHTA and CDR2 FQGNSA.

This chain joins TRBV15 and TRBJ2-1; TRBD2 aligns across 12 bases. The CDR3 is made up of 14 amino acids. J gave up 13 bases and V 1 base, and 5 bases lay outside the gene matches. Looked up from germline, CDR1 is LNHNV and CDR2 is YYDKDF (reference sequence). CDR3 residues: CATSRGGTSGSQFF. DNA for the CDR3: TGTGCCACCAGCAGAGGAGGGACTAGCGGGTCCCAGTTCTTC.